Below, 2 T cell receptor beta chains from the same sample are listed, as sequenced in a study of shared clonotypes between healthy human individuals. CD45RO negativity and positive selection for CCR7 defined naive CD8 cells, a population that excluded terminally differentiated effector memory CD45RA+ cells. The table came from immunoSEQ multiplex PCR; TCRdb's copy has only in-frame clones and leaves some out. This table holds nearly 2 million clones, about 95% found once. The sample consisted of naive CD8+ T cells sorted from blood. The receptor source for this set is a man younger than 35 in good health.

This clone has a single count. This chain joins TRBV19 and TRBJ2-3, with 11 bases matching TRBD2. V trimming: 5 bases; J trimming: 7 bases; junction bases outside the gene matches: 5. The CDR3 covers 14 residues. Germline assignment: CDR1 LNHDA and CDR2 SQIVND (reference sequence). The CDR3 region is CASSELAGAYTQYF. The CDR3 DNA follows: TGTGCCAGTAGTGAACTAGCGGGAGCCTATACGCAGTATTTT.

The chain is built from TRBV11-2 and TRBJ1-4, with TRBD1 matching 8 bases. Germline values: CDR1 SGHAT, CDR2 FQNNGV. This CDR3 region has 15 residues. V trimming: 4 bases; J trimming: 4 bases; junction bases outside the gene matches: 5. CDR3 DNA: TGTGCCAGCAGCTCAAGGACAGGGAATAATGAAAAACTGTTTTTT. Protein: CASSSRTGNNEKLFF.